The sequence of this T cell receptor beta chain was determined in a study of OX40 agonist ivuxolimab in advanced cancers. The overall study: Previous treatment with anti-PD-1, anti-PD-L1 or anti-CTLA-4 therapy was allowed; 35% to 50% had received some.

Here immunoSEQ multiplex PCR was the method, and the copy in TCRdb shows in-frame clones only, minus some. The sample contains some 79,000 clones, 92% of which appear only once. Per germline, CDR1 KGHSH and CDR2 LQKENI. The CDR3 consists of 14 residues. V lost 5 bases, J lost 1 base, and 11 bases lay in between. General study results and limits: Nonresponders included some who also had low normalized T-cell clonal expansion. Among T cells, CD8+ cells averaged more expanded clones than CD4+ cells.

Worth noting for this clone: Its antigen is unknown.

On cycle 4 day 1 and cycle 7 day 1, as well as at baseline, blood was sampled. This TCR was recovered from an adult with an advanced solid tumor such as melanoma, head and neck, liver or kidney cancer. The sample here was CD4+ or CD8+ T cells sorted from blood, taken in a trial of the OX40 agonist ivuxolimab. The V gene is TRBV18, the J gene TRBJ1-1; D might be TRBD1 (6 bases). The chain's CDR3 is CASSTSTGNTEAFF. The CDR3 coding sequence is TGTGCCAGCTCAACCTCGACAGGGAACACTGAAGCTTTCTTT.